The 22 T cell receptor beta chains below were found in one sample sequenced in a study of blood T cell repertoires in COVID-19. Libraries were prepared by immunoSEQ multiplex PCR; TCRdb keeps only in-frame clonotypes and omits some of them. The sample lists 40,000 to 50,000 clones, roughly 87% occurring once. The sample comprised peripheral blood. The receptors were sampled from a human donor in a cohort sampled during active COVID-19.

The genes are TRBV6-1 and TRBJ1-5; 10 bases align to TRBD1. Germline CDR1 MNHNS, CDR2 SASEGT. J lost 6 bases, V lost 3 bases, and 8 bases had no gene match. This CDR3 contains 16 residues. The DNA for the CDR3 is TGTGCCAGCAGTGACCACGGACAGGGGGAACGTCAGCCCCAGCATTTT. This codes for CASSDHGQGERQPQHF.

Within the sample, this clone is large. The V call is TRBV6-2 or TRBV6-3, the J call TRBJ1-5; D is unresolved. Germline values: CDR1 MNHEY, CDR2 SVGEGT. The CDR3 is made up of 15 amino acids. Trimming left V 2 bases short and J 6 bases short, with 14 bases between. CDR3 in amino acids: CASSYGTEGSQPQHF. In nucleotides, the CDR3 is TGTGCCAGCAGTTACGGCACGGAGGGAAGTCAGCCCCAGCATTTT.

There are a few counts of this clone. V gene TRBV6-5 combines with J gene TRBJ2-1, with D possibly TRBD2 on 6 matching bases. Looked up from germline, CDR1 is MNHEY and CDR2 is SVGAGI. Trimming left V 7 bases short and J 8 bases short, with 18 bases between. There are 14 residues in the CDR3. Written as DNA, the CDR3 is TGTGCCAGCACGGCGGGGAGGCGTTCGGATGAGCAGTTCTTC. Residues: CASTAGRRSDEQFF.

The genes are TRBV27 and TRBJ2-7; D is unclear. CDR1 and CDR2 (germline): MNHEY, SMNVEV (reference sequence). V gave up 6 bases and J gave up 2 bases, with 26 bases separating them. The CDR3 loop spans 18 amino acids. The CDR3 here is CASSTFPFGTSYTYEQYF. The DNA for the CDR3 is TGTGCCAGCAGCACCTTCCCCTTTGGCACCTCTTACACCTACGAGCAGTACTTC.

The CDR3 DNA reads TGTGCCAGTAGTACGCCGGGACAAGATTACGAGCAGTACTTC. This sequence encodes CASSTPGQDYEQYF. The V call is TRBV19, the J call TRBJ2-7; a weak D match, TRBD1 (6 bases). CDR3 length equals 14 residues. Trimming cost V 4 bases and J 4 bases, with 14 bases left between them. CDR1 and CDR2 (germline): LNHDA, SQIVND (reference sequence).

V is TRBV9 and J is TRBJ2-1, with TRBD2 matching 8 bases. V lost 4 bases, J lost 3 bases, and 12 bases stayed unmatched. Germline V gives CDR1 SGDLS, CDR2 YYNGEE. The CDR3 is 17 amino acids. CDR3 sequence (DNA): TGTGCCAGCAGCCCCGCCCTTAGCGGGAACCTCTACAATGAGCAGTTCTTC. As protein: CASSPALSGNLYNEQFF.

This clone was picked up a small number of times. This chain connects TRBV6-5 to TRBJ1-6; 10 positions match TRBD1. Trimming at V came to 6 bases and at J to 7 bases, leaving 3 bases not matched to a gene. The CDR3 totals 14 residues. Germline CDR1 and CDR2: MNHEY and SVGAGI. The CDR3 loop is CASSPGQGNSPLHF. CDR3 sequence (DNA): TGTGCCAGCAGCCCGGGACAGGGGAATTCACCCCTCCACTTT.

This clone was observed a single time. The V and J genes are TRBV29-1 and TRBJ2-5; TRBD1 aligns across 7 bases. In germline, CDR1 is SQVTM, CDR2 ANQGSEA. The ends lost 8 bases at V and 2 bases at J; junction bases unmatched: 11. This CDR3 has 14 residues. In DNA, the CDR3 is TGCAGCTTTACCCGGACAGGACCTCAAGAGACCCAGTACTTC. Translated, it gives CSFTRTGPQETQYF.

The rearrangement uses TRBV6-6 and TRBJ1-5; TRBD1 agrees at 8 bases. The germline V gene encodes CDR1 MNHNY and CDR2 SVGAGI (reference sequence). Trimming took 6 bases from V and 3 from J; bases not matched to a gene: 7. The CDR3 extends over 15 amino acids. CDR3 loop: CASSPGTGPNQPQHF. CDR3 DNA: TGTGCCAGCAGCCCCGGGACAGGCCCCAATCAGCCCCAGCATTTT.

CDR3 DNA: TGTGCAAAGGGCGGGGGGGAGAGCAATCAGCCCCAGCATTTT. As protein: CAKGGGESNQPQHF. This chain links TRBV12-2 with TRBJ1-5. TRBV12-2 is a known pseudogene. The CDR3 is 14 residues long.

This rearrangement joins TRBV11-3 to TRBJ2-3; 8 positions match TRBD2. This CDR3 is built from 16 residues. Germline lookup yields CDR1 SGHNT and CDR2 YENEEA. V dropped 5 bases and J dropped 4; count of bases not matched to a gene: 11. The CDR3 region has the DNA TGTGCCAGCAGCCCGCGCGCTCGGGAGGGCGCAGATACGCAGTATTTT. Translating it yields CASSPRAREGADTQYF. The whole variable domain, remainder taken from reference TRBV11-3 and TRBJ2-3, is EAGVVQSPRYKIIEKKQPVAFWCNPISGHNTLYWYLQNLGQGPELLIRYENEEAVDDSQLPKDRFSAERLKGVDSTLKIQPAELGDSAVYLCASSPRAREGADTQYFGPGTRLTVL.

The chain uses TRBV30 and TRBJ2-2, with 7 positions matching TRBD1. The CDR3 spans 12 residues. Trimming at V came to 3 bases and at J to 5 bases, leaving 0 bases not matched to a gene. The V gene's germline CDR1 is GTSNPN and CDR2 SVGIG (reference sequence). This chain's CDR3 is CAWRTGTGELFF. CDR3 sequence (DNA): TGTGCCTGGAGGACAGGGACCGGGGAGCTGTTTTTT.

The genes are TRBV5-1 and TRBJ1-1; D perhaps matches TRBD1 (6 bases). Looked up from germline, CDR1 is SGHRS and CDR2 is YFSETQ. V was trimmed by 4 bases and J by 3 bases, leaving 13 bases between them. The CDR3 sequence is 14 residues long. CDR3 nucleotide sequence: TGCGCCAGCAGCATGTTGACAGGCGACACTGAAGCTTTCTTT. Its translation: CASSMLTGDTEAFF. Full variable domain (rest looked up from reference TRBV5-1 and TRBJ1-1): KAGVTQTPRYLIKTRGQQVTLSCSPISGHRSVSWYQQTPGQGLQFLFEYFSETQRNKGNFPGRFSGRQFSNSRSEMNVSTLELGDSALYLCASSMLTGDTEAFFGQGTRLTVV.

This clone was counted a single time. This chain links TRBV18 with TRBJ1-6; D perhaps matches TRBD1 (5 bases). From germline, CDR1 is KGHSH and CDR2 LQKENI. V lost 5 bases, J lost 6 bases, and 23 bases lay in between. The CDR3 runs 18 residues. CDR3 sequence reads: CASSSLSGGAGGNSPLHF. CDR3 DNA: TGTGCCAGCTCATCCCTTTCGGGCGGGGCTGGGGGTAATTCACCCCTCCACTTT.

This clone appeared once. This chain connects TRBV12-3 or TRBV12-4 to TRBJ2-7; the D gene is possibly TRBD1 (7 bases). V gave up 8 bases and J gave up 4 bases, with 15 bases separating them. The length of the CDR3 is 13 residues. The DNA of the CDR3 is TGTGCCAGCTTCAGATCAGGGGGGTACGAGCAGTACTTC. This gives the protein CASFRSGGYEQYF.

J is TRBJ2-5 and V is TRBV30; 16 positions agree with TRBD2. The CDR3 length is 18 residues. Unmatched junction bases numbered 10, after V lost 1 base and J lost 5 bases. Per germline, CDR1 GTSNPN and CDR2 SVGIG (reference sequence). CDR3: CAWSEPGLAGGPLETQYF. Here the CDR3 DNA reads TGTGCCTGGAGTGAACCGGGACTAGCGGGGGGGCCTTTGGAGACCCAGTACTTC.

The rearrangement joins TRBV21-1 to TRBJ1-1; TRBD1, the table's D call, lacks a check against the DNA. TRBV21-1 is listed as a pseudogene. This CDR3 comprises 17 residues. The CDR3 nucleotides read TGTGCCAGCAGCACTTGGGGTACAGGGCGAGGGGGCACTGAAGCTTTCTTT. Protein product: CASSTWGTGRGGTEAFF.

The gene calls are TRBV24-1 and TRBJ2-1, with D perhaps matching TRBD2 (5 bases). This CDR3 spans 14 amino acids. Per the germline V gene, CDR1 is KGHDR and CDR2 is SFDVKD. The V gene lost 3 bases and the J gene lost 10 bases, with 15 bases spanning the gap. Here the CDR3 reads CATSDPRRSREQFF. CDR3 coding DNA: TGTGCCACCAGTGATCCACGGAGGAGTAGGGAGCAGTTCTTC.

The V gene is TRBV2, the J gene TRBJ1-2; tentatively, D is TRBD1 (5 bases). This CDR3 contains 12 residues. CDR1 SNHLY and CDR2 FYNNEI come from the germline V gene. V lost 7 bases and J lost 8, with 14 bases in between. This CDR3 reads CASTGGTIGYTF. The DNA for the CDR3 is TGTGCCAGCACCGGAGGGACGATCGGCTACACCTTC.

V gene TRBV4-3 combines with J gene TRBJ1-2; 8 nucleotides line up with TRBD1. The germline V gene has CDR1 LGHNA and CDR2 YSLEER. Losses at the gene ends were 0 bases for V and 8 bases for J; bases not matched to a gene: 5. This CDR3 comprises 14 residues. The CDR3 DNA is TGCGCCAGCAGCCAAGAACTAGGGACAGGCGGCTACACCTTC. Its translation: CASSQELGTGGYTF.

The chain carries TRBV5-6 and TRBJ2-1, with 10 nucleotides matching TRBD1. J was trimmed by 2 bases and V by 3 bases; bases with no gene match: 5. This CDR3 has 16 residues. CDR1 SGHDT and CDR2 YYEEEE come from the germline V gene. The CDR3 region has the DNA TGTGCCAGCAGCTCCCCCGGGACAGGGGCCTACAATGAGCAGTTCTTC. This codes for CASSSPGTGAYNEQFF.

The CDR3 spells CASSPAGRTGELFF. Here the CDR3 DNA reads TGTGCCAGCTCACCAGCGGGGAGGACCGGGGAGCTGTTTTTT. The chain carries TRBV18 and TRBJ2-2, with D perhaps TRBD2 (6 bases). Germline lookup yields CDR1 KGHSH and CDR2 LQKENI. V lost 2 bases and J 5 bases, leaving 9 bases between the germline ends. The CDR3 runs 14 residues. The complete variable domain, with remaining parts taken from reference TRBV18 and TRBJ2-2, reads NAGVMQNPRHLVRRRGQEARLRCSPMKGHSHVYWYRQLPEEGLKFMVYLQKENIIDESGMPKERFSAEFPKEGPSILRIQQVVRGDSAAYFCASSPAGRTGELFFGEGSRLTVL.